Following are 30 T cell receptor beta chains from one sample sequenced in a study of CD8 T cells in Susac syndrome. It was with random hexamers that 0.5 to 1 ug RNA was reverse transcribed. TCRdb called the immunoSEQ multiplex PCR reads again in MiXCR, with one record for every CDR3 protein. The sample contains some 260,000 distinct CDR3 sequences, roughly 93% of which appear only once. Sequenced sample: CD4+ T cells from PBMCs. The receptors shown here come from a human donor with multiple sclerosis.

The chain combines TRBV29-1 with TRBJ2-3; D unclear. V was clipped by 4 bases and J by 0 bases, with 5 bases between them. Germline V gene data show CDR1 as SQVTM and CDR2 as ANQGSEA. The CDR3 extends over 12 amino acids. CDR3 protein: CSVAPSTDTQYF. Here the CDR3 DNA reads TGCAGCGTTGCGCCGAGCACAGATACGCAGTATTTT.

This chain joins TRBV2 and TRBJ2-5; maybe TRBD2 (5 bases). Germline CDR1 and CDR2: SNHLY and FYNNEI. Trimming removed 3 bases from V and 5 bases from J, with 13 bases in between. The CDR3 spans 14 residues. CDR3 bases: TGTGCCAGCAGTGAGTTGGGAGTCGGGGAGACCCAGTACTTC. Protein sequence: CASSELGVGETQYF.

The V call is TRBV6-6, the J call TRBJ1-4; tentative D call: TRBD1 (5 bases). V lost 5 bases, J lost 8 bases, and 15 bases lay in between. This CDR3 has 14 residues. Germline V gene sequence: CDR1 MNHNY, CDR2 SVGAGI (reference sequence). The CDR3 sequence: CASSLSLGLEKLFF. CDR3 coding DNA: TGTGCCAGCAGTCTGAGTTTGGGGCTCGAAAAACTGTTTTTT.

The chain carries TRBV6-6 and TRBJ2-3; 8 positions match TRBD1. The CDR3 runs to 15 residues. Trimming cost V 2 bases and J 4 bases; bases outside gene matches: 5. Germline V lookup: CDR1 MNHNY, CDR2 SVGAGI (reference sequence). The CDR3 bases are TGTGCCAGCAGTTACCCGTTGGACAGGGCAGATACGCAGTATTTT. It translates to CASSYPLDRADTQYF.

The chain couples TRBV9 to TRBJ1-1, with TRBD1 matching over 7 bases. The CDR3 is 18 amino acids. Germline V lookup: CDR1 SGDLS, CDR2 YYNGEE. V was clipped by 0 bases and J by 2 bases; unmatched bases: 13. The CDR3 DNA follows: TGTGCCAGCAGCGTAGTTGGAGACCCGGGACAGAGAAACACTGAAGCTTTCTTT. Translating it yields CASSVVGDPGQRNTEAFF. Together with reference TRBV9 and TRBJ1-1, the CDR3 gives the full variable domain: DSGVTQTPKHLITATGQRVTLRCSPRSGDLSVYWYQQSLDQGLQFLIQYYNGEERAKGNILERFSAQQFPDLHSELNLSSLELGDSALYFCASSVVGDPGQRNTEAFFGQGTRLTVV.

This clonotype was recorded only once. The chain recombines TRBV28 with TRBJ2-7; TRBD1 matches 7 bases. The CDR3 covers 14 residues. V shed 6 bases and J 0 bases; nucleotides not matched to a gene: 5. Germline CDR1 MDHEN, CDR2 SYDVKM. The CDR3 is CASRAQGSSYEQYF. Here the CDR3 DNA reads TGTGCCAGCAGGGCACAGGGGAGCTCCTACGAGCAGTACTTC.

The chain links TRBV15 to TRBJ1-1; no clear D gene. The CDR3 runs 13 residues. Deletions cut 5 bases from V and 1 base from J, with 8 bases between. Germline CDR1 LNHNV, CDR2 YYDKDF (reference sequence). CDR3 residues: CATSGSRNTEAFF. The CDR3 coding sequence is TGTGCCACCAGCGGATCCAGGAACACTGAAGCTTTCTTT.

The chain has TRBV12-3 or TRBV12-4 and TRBJ1-5; 8 positions agree with TRBD1. The CDR3 is made up of 15 amino acids. The J segment lost 5 bases and the V segment lost 0 bases, leaving 3 bases of the junction unmatched. The DNA for the CDR3 is TGTGCCAGCAGTTTAGCCAGGGGGCGCGATCAGCCCCAGCATTTT. It yields the protein CASSLARGRDQPQHF.

This clonotype has a handful of counts. This chain joins TRBV12-3 or TRBV12-4 and TRBJ2-7; 10 positions match TRBD2. There are 13 residues in the CDR3. Unmatched junction bases numbered 9, after V lost 11 bases and J lost 5 bases. CDR3 nucleotide sequence: TGTGCCGTCGATGGGACTAGCGACGACGAGCAGTACGTC. Amino acids: CAVDGTSDDEQYV.

V gene TRBV7-2 combines with J gene TRBJ1-1; TRBD1 is a possible D gene (5 bases). Trimming took 8 bases from V and 6 from J, leaving 16 bases between them. From germline, CDR1 is SGHTA and CDR2 FQGNSA. This CDR3 has 13 residues. As DNA, the CDR3 is TGTGCCAGCGGCACGGGTCGGGGGGCTGAAGCTTTCTTT. Amino acid sequence: CASGTGRGAEAFF.

This sequence joins TRBV28 and TRBJ1-2, with D uncertain. Germline-derived CDR1 and CDR2 are MDHEN and SYDVKM. Trimming cost V 3 bases and J 4 bases, with 6 bases left between them. CDR3 length: 12 amino acids. CDR3 loop: CASSFSPYGYTF. CDR3 in DNA: TGTGCCAGCAGTTTCAGCCCCTATGGCTACACCTTC.

The chain uses TRBV5-1 and TRBJ2-6; possibly TRBD1 for D (5 bases). Looked up from germline, CDR1 is SGHRS and CDR2 is YFSETQ. V shed 4 bases and J shed 2 bases, with 10 bases lying between them. The CDR3 is 15 residues long. Here the CDR3 DNA reads TGCGCCAGCAGCCGCGACAGTGCTGGGGCCAACGTCCTGACTTTC. This encodes CASSRDSAGANVLTF.

The chain joins TRBV29-1 to TRBJ2-1; a possible D gene is TRBD1 (5 bases). There are 17 residues in the CDR3. Germline CDR1 and CDR2: SQVTM and ANQGSEA. V lost 0 bases and J 1 base, leaving 16 bases between the germline ends. This CDR3 reads CSVEEIWTKRSYNEQFF. In DNA form, the CDR3 reads TGCAGCGTTGAAGAAATCTGGACAAAAAGATCCTACAATGAGCAGTTCTTC.

The chain combines TRBV7-3 with TRBJ1-1; D ambiguous. Germline V gene lookup returns CDR1 SGHTA and CDR2 FQGTGA. The germline V and J ends were trimmed by 5 bases and 0 bases, with 7 bases remaining between them. The CDR3 consists of 13 residues. CDR3 bases: TGTGCCAGCAGCCAAAGCGTGAACACTGAAGCTTTCTTT. Amino acids: CASSQSVNTEAFF.

V and J are TRBV7-8 and TRBJ1-6; D is uncertain. This CDR3 contains 16 residues. V lost 0 bases and J 6 bases, leaving 12 bases between the germline ends. The germline CDR1 and CDR2 sequences are SGHVS and FQNEAQ. In nucleotides, the CDR3 is TGTGCCAGCAGCTTAGCGGCTGCCGGAAGTAATTCACCCCTCCACTTT. Its translation is CASSLAAAGSNSPLHF.

The V gene is TRBV5-1, the J gene TRBJ2-7, with D uncertain. Germline assignment: CDR1 SGHRS and CDR2 YFSETQ. Trimming took off 4 bases at V and 5 bases at J, with 10 bases between the two ends. CDR3 length: 12 amino acids. The CDR3 DNA reads as TGCGCCAGCAGCCCTGGTATCGACGAGCAGTACTTC. Translating gives CASSPGIDEQYF.

This clonotype was observed a few times. The chain uses TRBV12-3 or TRBV12-4 and TRBJ2-2; D possibly corresponds to TRBD2 (6 bases). Trimming cost V 3 bases and J 0 bases, with 8 bases left between them. The CDR3 has 15 amino acids. The CDR3 here is CASSLSGANTGELFF. CDR3 in DNA: TGTGCCAGCAGTTTGTCGGGAGCGAACACCGGGGAGCTGTTTTTT.

The J gene is TRBJ2-5, the V gene TRBV30, with D possibly being TRBD2 (7 bases). This CDR3 contains 16 residues. Trimming pared 7 bases from V and 2 bases from J, leaving 23 bases between. The germline V gene has CDR1 GTSNPN and CDR2 SVGIG (reference sequence). CDR3 sequence: CALRGGPLRGQETQYF. In DNA, the CDR3 is TGTGCCTTAAGGGGGGGTCCCTTGCGGGGACAAGAGACCCAGTACTTC.

This clonotype appeared a single time. The V and J genes are TRBV11-2 and TRBJ2-7; 7 nucleotides line up with TRBD1. CDR3 length: 16 amino acids. V shed 1 base, J shed 6 bases, and the junction held 12 bases outside the gene matches. From germline, CDR1 is SGHAT and CDR2 FQNNGV. CDR3: CASSLAYRTGPREQYF. CDR3 bases: TGTGCCAGCAGCTTAGCGTATAGGACAGGCCCTCGCGAGCAGTACTTC.

The genes are TRBV28 and TRBJ2-5; TRBD2 is a possible D gene (6 bases). The CDR3 is 15 residues long. V lost 2 bases, J lost 5 bases, and 15 bases lay in between. Germline V gene lookup returns CDR1 MDHEN and CDR2 SYDVKM. CDR3 in DNA: TGTGCCAGCAGTTTAATCCTGGGGAGGTCGGAGACCCAGTACTTC. Translation: CASSLILGRSETQYF.

The chain employs TRBV20-1 and TRBJ2-2; possible D gene TRBD2, 6 bases. Trimming stripped 3 bases from V and 5 bases from J, with 13 bases between. The CDR3 is made up of 14 amino acids. Per the germline V gene, CDR1 is DFQATT and CDR2 is SNEGSKA (reference sequence). CDR3 DNA: TGCAGTGCTAGTGGATGGGAGGTGACCGGGGAGCTGTTTTTT. Its translation: CSASGWEVTGELFF.

The chain links TRBV19 to TRBJ2-5; maybe TRBD2 (7 bases). The CDR3 has 15 residues. The germline V and J ends were trimmed by 3 bases and 3 bases, with 14 bases remaining between them. CDR1 is LNHDA, CDR2 SQIVND, per germline (reference sequence). The CDR3 reads CASSIGRGTKETQYF. CDR3 sequence (DNA): TGTGCCAGTAGTATCGGGCGGGGGACAAAAGAGACCCAGTACTTC.

The chain uses TRBV5-1 and TRBJ2-5; unclear D gene. The CDR3 runs to 16 residues. Germline V CDR1 and CDR2: SGHRS, YFSETQ. V was pared by 0 bases and J by 5 bases, with 17 bases between. The CDR3 region has the DNA TGCGCCAGCAGCTTGGAGGCAGGTCGCATTCAGGAGACCCAGTACTTC. Its translation is CASSLEAGRIQETQYF.

CDR3 DNA: TGTGCCAGCAGCTTAGCCAGGGCCCTCTATGGCTACACCTTC. It translates to CASSLARALYGYTF. The chain is built from TRBV11-2 and TRBJ1-2; tentatively, D is TRBD1 (5 bases). Germline V gene lookup returns CDR1 SGHAT and CDR2 FQNNGV. V gave up 1 base and J gave up 4 bases, with 10 bases separating them. CDR3 length: 14 residues.

The genes are TRBV30 and TRBJ2-3; no clear D. Trimming left V 6 bases short and J 5 bases short, with 12 bases between. Per the germline V gene, CDR1 is GTSNPN and CDR2 is SVGIG (reference sequence). The CDR3 contains 12 residues. CDR3 bases: TGTGCCTGTACCTATTCGGGAGATACGCAGTATTTT. It yields the protein CACTYSGDTQYF.

This clonotype came up a few times. The chain has TRBV27 and TRBJ1-3; no definite D call. The germline gives CDR1 MNHEY, CDR2 SMNVEV (reference sequence). CDR3 length: 13 amino acids. Trimming left V 5 bases short and J 0 bases short, with 5 bases between. The DNA of the CDR3 is TGTGCCAGCAGTGCAGGCTCTGGAAACACCATATATTTT. Translated: CASSAGSGNTIYF.

V gene TRBV30 combines with J gene TRBJ1-2; D gene unclear. This CDR3 is built from 14 residues. Trimming removed 0 bases from V and 3 bases from J, with 11 bases in between. In germline, CDR1 is GTSNPN, CDR2 SVGIG (reference sequence). In nucleotides, the CDR3 is TGTGCCTGGAGTGTCCGGAGCAAGGACTATGGCTACACCTTC. Its protein is CAWSVRSKDYGYTF.

The chain has TRBV5-1 and TRBJ1-1; D is undetermined. Per the germline V gene, CDR1 is SGHRS and CDR2 is YFSETQ. The CDR3 covers 14 residues. V lost 0 bases and J 1 base, leaving 7 bases between the germline ends. The CDR3 DNA reads as TGCGCCAGCAGCTTGGGAGTGCAGAACACTGAAGCTTTCTTT. It is translated as CASSLGVQNTEAFF.

This chain connects TRBV5-1 to TRBJ1-4, with TRBD1 matching 8 bases. This CDR3 region has 17 residues. Looked up from germline, CDR1 is SGHRS and CDR2 is YFSETQ. V shed 2 bases, J shed 3 bases, and the junction held 9 bases outside the gene matches. CDR3 in DNA: TGCGCCAGCAGCTTTCTACCCAGGGGGCCAGCTAATGAAAAACTGTTTTTT. Translated: CASSFLPRGPANEKLFF.

V and J are TRBV29-1 and TRBJ2-7; D is ambiguous. The CDR3 contains 14 residues. In germline, CDR1 is SQVTM, CDR2 ANQGSEA. The CDR3 here is CSVLWGGSSYEQYF. Here the CDR3 DNA reads TGCAGTGTCCTGTGGGGTGGAAGCTCCTACGAGCAGTACTTC.